The T cell receptor (beta chain) described here comes from a study of cytomegalovirus exposure and HLA in healthy donors. PCR employed 60 Vbeta and 13 Jbeta primers. Data came from immunoSEQ multiplex PCR; TCRdb stores just in-frame clones and leaves some out. The sample table includes 75,000 to 95,000 clones. CDR1 is ENHRY and CDR2 is SYGVKD in the germline V gene. The CDR3 is made up of 11 amino acids. V was cut by 10 bases and J by 3 bases, with 10 bases left in between. The sequenced sample was PBMCs. This sequence originates from an older woman in good health and CMV-seronegative. The V gene is TRBV10-3, the J gene TRBJ2-7; D unclear. CDR3 DNA sequence: TGTGCCACCAGCTACTTCTACGAGCAGTACTTC. This encodes CATSYFYEQYF.